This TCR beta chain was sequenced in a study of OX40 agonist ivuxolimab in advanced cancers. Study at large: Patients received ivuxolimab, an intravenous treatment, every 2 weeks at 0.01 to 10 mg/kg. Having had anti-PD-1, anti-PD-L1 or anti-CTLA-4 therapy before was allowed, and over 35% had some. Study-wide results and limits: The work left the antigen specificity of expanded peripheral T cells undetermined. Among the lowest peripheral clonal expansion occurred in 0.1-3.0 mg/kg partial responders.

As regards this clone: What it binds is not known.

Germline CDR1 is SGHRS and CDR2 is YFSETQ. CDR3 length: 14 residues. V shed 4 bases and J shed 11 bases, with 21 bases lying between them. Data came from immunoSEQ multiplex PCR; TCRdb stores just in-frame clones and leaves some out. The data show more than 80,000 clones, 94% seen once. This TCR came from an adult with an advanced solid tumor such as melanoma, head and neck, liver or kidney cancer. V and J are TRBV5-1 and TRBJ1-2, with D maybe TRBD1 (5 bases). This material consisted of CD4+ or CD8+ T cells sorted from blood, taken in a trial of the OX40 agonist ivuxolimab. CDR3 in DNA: TGCGCCAGCAGCAGGGACGCAGCCCCTATGGGTTACACCTTC. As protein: CASSRDAAPMGYTF.